A single T cell receptor beta chain is shown here with its context. This specimen comes from a study of blood T cell repertoires in COVID-19. About the research overall: Researchers got acute and convalescent COVID-19 samples from the United States, Italy and Spain. T cells, B-cell-depleted T cells, or PBMCs provided the cDNA or gDNA that served as material.

Under the authors' procedure: Researchers report that nucleated cell counts were estimated from reference gene primer amplification. The method was immunoSEQ multiplex PCR; TCRdb's version includes in-frame clones alone and lacks a portion of them. Clone size and V and J calls were adopted from that table, with D and trimming inferred from the DNA. Altogether roughly 350,000 clones are present, 85% being singletons, with the ten largest covering roughly 3.7%. From germline, CDR1 is LGHDT and CDR2 YNNKEL (reference sequence). This CDR3 spans 14 amino acids. V shed 6 bases, J shed 4 bases, and the junction held 8 bases outside the gene matches.

This rearrangement joins TRBV3-1 (or the pseudogene TRBV3-2) to TRBJ1-1; TRBD1 aligns across 7 bases. This TCR came from a woman in her late teens or twenties with acute or convalescent COVID-19. Sample: peripheral blood. As DNA, the CDR3 is TGTGCCAGCAGTCCCAGGGGGGAGGTCACTGAAGCTTTCTTT. Translation: CASSPRGEVTEAFF.